Listed below are T cell receptor beta chains from one sample, sequenced in a study of cytomegalovirus exposure and HLA in healthy donors. Measured with immunoSEQ multiplex PCR; TCRdb has only the in-frame clones, and not every one. The table records over 150,000 clones, roughly four fifths of them present only once. The sample comprised PBMCs. The receptor set was obtained from a man between 18 and 29 years old in good health and CMV-seronegative. Each CDR3 is given with its conserved first and last residue. D genes are given only for firm matches. Clone size is given for some rows only: seen once, a few or many times, or a class if the clone is expanded.

D: TRBD1; J: TRBJ2-7; size: NA; V: TRBV6-6; DNA: TGTGCCAGCAAGCGGGACAGGGTGGGCTACGAGCAGTACTTC; CDR3: CASKRDRVGYEQYF
D: NA; J: TRBJ2-7; size: once; V: TRBV7-8; DNA: TGTGCCAGCAGCCGCGGAGACAGTTCCTACGAGCAGTACTTC; CDR3: CASSRGDSSYEQYF
D: TRBD1; J: TRBJ2-2; size: NA; V: TRBV5-5; DNA: TGTGCCAGCAGCTTGGTGGGGACAGGGATTGGTACCGGGGAGCTGTTTTTT; CDR3: CASSLVGTGIGTGELFF
D: NA; J: TRBJ2-5; size: NA; V: TRBV25-1; DNA: TGTGCCAGCAGTGAATTGGCAGGGTGGGATGAGACCCAGTACTTC; CDR3: CASSELAGWDETQYF
D: NA; J: TRBJ2-5; size: few; V: TRBV4-3; DNA: TGCGCCAGCAGGGCCGGCGGGCCGGTGGCCCAGTACTTC; CDR3: CASRAGGPVAQYF
D: TRBD2; J: TRBJ2-7; size: NA; V: TRBV19; DNA: TGTGCCAGTAGTATGTCGGGAGGGGTCCCCTACGAGCAGTACTTC; CDR3: CASSMSGGVPYEQYF
D: TRBD1; J: TRBJ2-6; size: NA; V: TRBV7-2; DNA: TGTGCCAGCAGCCCCCGATCCGAGACAGGGGCCGGGGCCAACGTCCTGACTTTC; CDR3: CASSPRSETGAGANVLTF
D: NA; J: TRBJ2-2; size: NA; V: TRBV7-2; DNA: TGTGCCAGCAGCTTAACGACAGCCTTTGCCGGGGAGCTGTTTTTT; CDR3: CASSLTTAFAGELFF
D: NA; J: TRBJ2-1; size: few; V: TRBV28; DNA: TGTGCCAGCAGTTTAAGTCAGAACAATGAGCAGTTCTTC; CDR3: CASSLSQNNEQFF
D: NA; J: TRBJ2-1; size: NA; V: TRBV7-2; DNA: TGTGCCAGCAGCCTCCTCCTAGGGGGGGACAATGAGCAGTTCTTC; CDR3: CASSLLLGGDNEQFF
D: NA; J: TRBJ1-5; size: NA; V: TRBV13; DNA: TGTGCCAGCAGCTTATTTCGCGGGAGCAATCAGCCCCAGCATTTT; CDR3: CASSLFRGSNQPQHF
D: NA; J: TRBJ2-5; size: NA; V: TRBV10-3; DNA: TGTGCCGTAGGGGGGGACCAAGAGACCCAGTACTTC; CDR3: CAVGGDQETQYF
D: NA; J: TRBJ1-1; size: NA; V: TRBV18; DNA: TGTGCCAGCTCACCAAAGGAGCAGAACACTGAAGCTTTCTTT; CDR3: CASSPKEQNTEAFF
D: NA; J: TRBJ2-3; size: NA; V: TRBV10-3; DNA: TGTGCCACCGGGGGACTGAGCACAGATACGCAGTATTTT; CDR3: CATGGLSTDTQYF
D: TRBD1; J: TRBJ1-1; size: NA; V: TRBV7-9; DNA: TGTTCCAGCAGCCACTTTGCGGGACAGGGGGCCGACACTGAAGCTTTCTTT; CDR3: CSSSHFAGQGADTEAFF
D: TRBD2; J: TRBJ2-7; size: NA; V: TRBV11-2; DNA: TGTGCCAGCAGCTTAGATAGCGGGAGGTACGAGCAGTACTTC; CDR3: CASSLDSGRYEQYF
D: TRBD1; J: TRBJ2-2; size: NA; V: TRBV6-4; DNA: TGTGCCAGCAGTGAACAGGGGGCAGGCACCGGGGAGCTGTTTTTT; CDR3: CASSEQGAGTGELFF
D: NA; J: TRBJ1-1; size: NA; V: TRBV10-3; DNA: TGTGCCATCAGCCCCGGGGGTGAAGCTTTCTTT; CDR3: CAISPGGEAFF
D: TRBD1; J: TRBJ2-7; size: NA; V: TRBV5-4; DNA: TGTGCCAGCAGGAGATCCGGGACAGGGTTTTCCTACGAGCAGTACTTC; CDR3: CASRRSGTGFSYEQYF
D: TRBD2; J: TRBJ2-1; size: NA; V: TRBV6-5; DNA: TGTGCCAGCCGATTAGCGGGGCCCCGGAATGAGCAGTTCTTC; CDR3: CASRLAGPRNEQFF
D: NA; J: TRBJ2-1; size: NA; V: TRBV9; DNA: TGTGCCAGCAGCGTAGTTGAGAGGCCCACGTACAATGAGCAGTTCTTC; CDR3: CASSVVERPTYNEQFF
D: TRBD2; J: TRBJ2-2; size: few; V: TRBV6-6; DNA: TGTGCCAGCAGTTACGTACTAGCGGGCACCGGGGAGCTGTTTTTT; CDR3: CASSYVLAGTGELFF
D: TRBD1; J: TRBJ2-7; size: NA; V: TRBV4-3; DNA: TGCGCCAGCAGCCAAGCCCCCCTCAGGGGGTCGAGCGACGAGCAGTACTTC; CDR3: CASSQAPLRGSSDEQYF
D: TRBD1; J: TRBJ1-1; size: NA; V: TRBV6-5; DNA: TGTGCCAGCAGTTACCGCACAGGGGCCACTGAAGCTTTCTTT; CDR3: CASSYRTGATEAFF
D: TRBD2; J: TRBJ2-1; size: NA; V: TRBV7-2; DNA: TGTGCCAGCTCCCGCACGAGGGGGACTAGCGGGTCCGTCCGCGAGTTCTTC; CDR3: CASSRTRGTSGSVREFF
D: TRBD1; J: TRBJ1-5; size: NA; V: TRBV6-5; DNA: TGTGCCAGCAGGGGGACAGGGGGCAATCAGCCCCAGCATTTT; CDR3: CASRGTGGNQPQHF
D: TRBD2; J: TRBJ2-7; size: once; V: TRBV5-1; DNA: TGCGCCAGCAGCCTCCTGCCGACTAGCGCCACCTACGAGCAGTACTTC; CDR3: CASSLLPTSATYEQYF
D: NA; J: TRBJ1-2; size: NA; V: TRBV29-1; DNA: TGCAGCGTCCCAGGCCCAGGGAAACAGGGTGATGGCTACACCTTC; CDR3: CSVPGPGKQGDGYTF